This T cell receptor beta chain derives from a study of T cell changes during pregnancy in multiple sclerosis. Using immunoSEQ multiplex PCR, the repertoire was profiled, and TCRdb retains in-frame clones only, with some absent. The data show fewer than 55,000 clones, approximately 92% seen once. There are 18 residues in the CDR3. CDR1 SGHAT and CDR2 FQNNGV come from the germline V gene. V was pared by 7 bases and J by 2 bases, with 16 bases of the junction left unmatched. The chain recombines TRBV11-2 with TRBJ2-3, with 9 nucleotides matching TRBD2. This sequence was found in a female donor with multiple sclerosis, enrolled in a pregnancy study. Specimen: peripheral blood. CDR3 loop: CASKLRFSSGIDTDTQYF. The CDR3 nucleotides read TGTGCCAGCAAGCTTAGGTTTTCTAGCGGGATAGACACAGATACGCAGTATTTT.